Following are 5 T cell receptor beta chains from one sample sequenced in a study of blood T cell repertoires in COVID-19. Sequenced by immunoSEQ multiplex PCR; TCRdb stores in-frame clones only, minus some. Among 130,000 to 150,000 clones, approximately 80% were seen once, and the ten largest hold 3%. The sequencing sample was made of peripheral blood. The source of these receptors is a woman in her forties with active or convalescent COVID-19.

The gene calls are TRBV19 and TRBJ1-2, with unresolved D. Germline V lookup: CDR1 LNHDA, CDR2 SQIVND (reference sequence). The V end lost 7 bases, the J end lost 2 bases, and 20 bases lay between the germline ends. This CDR3 spans 16 amino acids. The CDR3 nucleotides are TGTGCCAGTAATGAAAGGGCGGGAATGTGGAACTATGGCTACACCTTC. Its protein product is CASNERAGMWNYGYTF.

This clone was counted only a few times. The chain recombines TRBV4-1 with TRBJ1-1; 8 bases map to TRBD1. V shed 3 bases, J shed 5 bases, and the junction held 8 bases outside the gene matches. The CDR3 loop spans 15 amino acids. CDR1 and CDR2 (germline): MGHRA, YSYEKL. The CDR3 reads CASSHGQGLRTEAFF. The CDR3 DNA is TGCGCCAGCAGCCATGGACAGGGACTGAGAACTGAAGCTTTCTTT.

The chain recombines TRBV19 with TRBJ2-1, with D possibly matching TRBD2 (5 bases). Germline lookup yields CDR1 LNHDA and CDR2 SQIVND (reference sequence). The CDR3 runs 16 residues. Trimming took off 3 bases at V and 0 bases at J, with 12 bases between the two ends. The CDR3 DNA follows: TGTGCCAGTAGTATCATAGCGACCCGCTCCTACAATGAGCAGTTCTTC. It specifies CASSIIATRSYNEQFF.

In its sample, this clone was seen a few times. This chain joins TRBV24-1 and TRBJ1-4; 9 bases match TRBD1. Per germline, CDR1 KGHDR and CDR2 SFDVKD. V gave up 5 bases and J gave up 0 bases; unmatched junction bases: 3. The CDR3 extends over 16 amino acids. CDR3 nucleotide sequence: TGTGCCACCAGTGGGGGACAGGGAGCAACTAATGAAAAACTGTTTTTT. This translates into CATSGGQGATNEKLFF.

V gene TRBV2 combines with J gene TRBJ2-1, with D possibly TRBD2 on 6 matching bases. The CDR3 totals 14 residues. Germline V gene data show CDR1 as SNHLY and CDR2 as FYNNEI. V was cut by 9 bases and J by 8 bases, with 20 bases left in between. CDR3 in DNA: TGTGCCAGATCGCTACTAGCCCCTGGCGATGAGCAGTTCTTC. It specifies CARSLLAPGDEQFF.